This TCR beta chain appears in the sequencing data of a study of shared clonotypes between healthy human individuals. Selected positively for CCR7 and CD45RO-negative, naive CD8 cells excluded terminally differentiated effector memory CD45RA+ cells. CDR3 length: 17 residues. Unmatched junction bases numbered 4, after V lost 0 bases and J lost 3 bases. Germline V CDR1 and CDR2: LGHNA, YSLEER. Some clones are missing from TCRdb's copy, which holds only in-frame ones; the method was immunoSEQ multiplex PCR. The table includes some 2,000,000 clones, approximately 94% detected once. This chain connects TRBV4-3 to TRBJ2-3; 12 bases agree with TRBD2. Sequencing was done on a sample of naive CD8+ T cells sorted from blood. The TCR was taken from a young man in good health. The CDR3 region is CASSQDLAGGPTDTQYF. The CDR3 DNA reads as TGCGCCAGCAGCCAAGATCTAGCGGGAGGGCCTACAGATACGCAGTATTTT.